The 19 T cell receptor beta chains presented below share a single source sample, sequenced in a study of tumor and adjacent non-tumor tissue in lung cancer. TCRbeta libraries were built with three rounds of nested PCR, modified from ARM-PCR. TCRdb re-called the multiplex PCR reads through MiXCR, storing one row per CDR3 protein. This table holds approximately 150,000 distinct CDR3 sequences, approximately 64% found once. RNA was extracted from bulk tissue without any cell sorting. The specimen sequenced was lung tumor tissue. Receptors originate from a man aged 60-69 years with small cell lung cancer.

Of note for this clonotype: Since a much larger clone is just one base distant, this may be a read error. The rearrangement links TRBV30 to TRBJ2-5; 15 nucleotides agree with TRBD2. CDR3 length: 18 amino acids. Germline V lookup: CDR1 GTSNPN, CDR2 SVGIG (reference sequence). The CDR3 region is CTWSVRTSGRVHRETQYF. The CDR3 nucleotides read TGTACCTGGAGTGTTCGGACTAGCGGGAGGGTTCATCGGGAGACCCAGTACTTC. Combining the CDR3 with reference TRBV30 and TRBJ2-5 gives the whole variable domain SQTIHQWPATLVQPVGSPLSLECTVEGTSNPNLYWYRQAAGRGLQLLFYSVGIGQISSEVPQNLSASRPQDRQFILSSKKLLLSDSGFYLCTWSVRTSGRVHRETQYFGPGTRLLVL.

V usage is TRBV20-1 and J usage is TRBJ2-5; the D gene is possibly TRBD1 (5 bases). Trimming took off 6 bases at V and 4 bases at J, with 21 bases between the two ends. In germline, CDR1 is DFQATT, CDR2 SNEGSKA (reference sequence). The CDR3 runs to 15 residues. CDR3 bases: TGCAGTGCCCGTCGGCCGACAGCGCTCGGAGAGACCCAGTACTTC. This translates into CSARRPTALGETQYF.

With regard to this clonotype: Its ends do not fully match the called genes, so a read error is possible. The J gene is TRBJ2-1, the V gene TRBV10-2; D is unclear. Germline V gene sequence: CDR1 WSHSY, CDR2 SAAADI. This CDR3 is 11 amino acids long. CDR3: CASSQSTGQFF. DNA for the CDR3: TGTGCCAGCAGTCAGTCGACCGGGCAGTTCTTC.

This chain connects TRBV4-1 to TRBJ2-7; no clear D. V lost 0 bases and J 4 bases, leaving 10 bases between the germline ends. Germline V gene lookup returns CDR1 MGHRA and CDR2 YSYEKL. The CDR3 is 14 residues long. The CDR3 here is CASSQELQRYEQYF. The CDR3 bases are TGCGCCAGCAGCCAAGAGCTACAGAGGTACGAGCAGTACTTC.

Worth noting for this clonotype: At one end, the junction sequence differs from germline, possibly due to a read error. This chain connects TRBV29-1 to TRBJ2-3; 16 positions agree with TRBD2. The CDR3 runs 15 residues. CDR1 is SQVTM and CDR2 is ANQGSEA in the germline V gene. The CDR3 is CSAGTSGRGKDTQYF. CDR3 nucleotide sequence: TGCAGCGCCGGGACTAGCGGGAGGGGGAAAGATACACAGTATTTT.

On this clonotype: The final CDR3 position lacks the conserved phenylalanine or tryptophan, pointing to a likely read error. The chain recombines TRBV6-5 with TRBJ2-3; D is possibly TRBD1 (5 bases). The CDR3 contains 14 residues. Germline V CDR1 and CDR2: MNHEY, SVGAGI. CDR3 residues: CTSSYSSGTGTQYI. The DNA for the CDR3 is TGTACCAGCAGTTACTCGTCCGGCACAGGTACGCAGTATATT.

This clonotype was seen a handful of times. The chain recombines TRBV6-5 with TRBJ2-3; D gene uncertain. Trimming cost V 4 bases and J 3 bases, with 5 bases left between them. CDR3 length: 12 amino acids. Germline assignment: CDR1 MNHEY and CDR2 SVGAGI. Here the CDR3 reads CASSSYTDTQYF. The CDR3, as DNA: TGTGCCAGCAGTTCATATACAGATACGCAGTATTTT.

Regarding this clonotype: This may be a read error, as it is one base from a much larger clone. This rearrangement joins TRBV20-1 to TRBJ1-5; D is ambiguous. The CDR3 contains 13 residues. Germline values: CDR1 DFQATT, CDR2 SNEGSKA (reference sequence). CDR3 nucleotide sequence: TGCAGTGCTAGAACCGTTAGCAATCAGTCCCAGCATTTT. Its protein product is CSARTVSNQSQHF.

The V call is TRBV5-1, the J call TRBJ2-7; TRBD1 is a possible D gene (5 bases). The CDR3 length is 13 residues. V lost 3 bases to trimming and J lost 8 bases, with 15 bases between them. Germline assignment: CDR1 SGHRS and CDR2 YFSETQ. CDR3 sequence reads: CASSSATGLKQYF. The CDR3 region has the DNA TGCGCCAGCAGCTCTGCCACAGGTCTCAAGCAGTACTTC. Full variable domain (outside the CDR3, taken from reference TRBV5-1 and TRBJ2-7): KAGVTQTPRYLIKTRGQQVTLSCSPISGHRSVSWYQQTPGQGLQFLFEYFSETQRNKGNFPGRFSGRQFSNSRSEMNVSTLELGDSALYLCASSSATGLKQYFGPGTRLTVT.

This clonotype was counted a few times. It may be a read error: a sequence one base away is much more abundant. J is TRBJ2-7 and V is TRBV11-2, with no clear D. The CDR3 covers 11 residues. Germline values: CDR1 SGHAT, CDR2 FQNNGV. CDR3 region: CSSSSWGEQYF. The CDR3 DNA reads as TGTTCCAGCAGCTCCTGGGGCGAGCAGTACTTC.

The rearrangement uses TRBV11-2 and TRBJ2-2; no definite D call. Germline V gene lookup returns CDR1 SGHAT and CDR2 FQNNGV. The germline V and J ends were trimmed by 1 base and 4 bases, with 7 bases remaining between them. The CDR3 consists of 14 residues. In nucleotides, the CDR3 is TGTGCCAGCAGCTTAGGGCTGAGCACCGGGGAGCTGTTTTTT. This gives the protein CASSLGLSTGELFF.

Turning to this clonotype: A much larger clone differs from this one at a single base, so this may be a read error. V and J are TRBV24-1 and TRBJ2-3; D gene uncertain. Trimming took off 4 bases at V and 0 bases at J, with 13 bases between the two ends. CDR1 and CDR2 from the germline V gene are KGHDR and SFDVKD. There are 16 residues in the CDR3. Here the CDR3 DNA reads TGTGCCACCAGTGACCGCCGGTCAGCCAGCACAGATACGCAGTATTTT. Translated: CATSDRRSASTDTQYF.

Here the CDR3 reads CSANFGQNEKLFF. CDR3 nucleotide sequence: TGCAGTGCCAATTTCGGACAGAATGAAAAACTGTTTTTT. The V call is TRBV20-1, the J call TRBJ1-4; perhaps TRBD1 as D (6 bases). The CDR3 spans 13 residues. Trimming removed 6 bases from V and 5 bases from J, with 13 bases in between. Per germline, CDR1 DFQATT and CDR2 SNEGSKA (reference sequence).

This clonotype was seen a handful of times. The rearrangement joins TRBV20-1 to TRBJ2-3; no definite D call. Trimming pared 0 bases from V and 2 bases from J, leaving 12 bases between. Germline CDR1 and CDR2: DFQATT and SNEGSKA (reference sequence). The length of the CDR3 is 15 residues. DNA for the CDR3: TGCAGTGCTAGAGATGTTACAGAGTTCACAGATACGCAGTATTTT. Its protein is CSARDVTEFTDTQYF.

Worth noting for this clonotype: Since a much larger clone is just one base distant, this may be a read error. The CDR3 spells CSVVTAGGTDTQHF. CDR3 nucleotides: TGCAGCGTTGTGACGGCTGGGGGCACAGATACGCAGCATTTT. The genes are TRBV29-1 and TRBJ2-3; possible D gene TRBD1, 6 bases. With the DNA end fitting TRBJ1-5 better, the J assignment may be wrong. The CDR3 has 14 amino acids. The V gene's germline CDR1 is SQVTM and CDR2 ANQGSEA.

On this clonotype itself: The junction differs from germline at one of its ends, possibly a read error. The V and J genes are TRBV11-2 and TRBJ2-5; D remains unclear. The CDR3 loop spans 11 amino acids. Germline-derived CDR1 and CDR2 are SGHAT and FQNNGV. The CDR3 DNA sequence: TGTGCCGGCAGCACATTAGAGACCCAGTACTTC. Its protein product is CAGSTLETQYF.

The chain combines TRBV28 with TRBJ1-5; 7 bases map to TRBD1. The tail of the sequence fits TRBJ2-3 better, so the J call may be wrong. Germline-derived CDR1 and CDR2 are MDHEN and SYDVKM. CDR3 length: 14 residues. CDR3 nucleotide sequence: TGTGCCAGCAGCCATTACAGGGGCGGACAGCCCCAGTATTTT. Protein product: CASSHYRGGQPQYF.

About this clonotype itself: One end of the junction does not line up with germline, which may come from a read error. The chain links TRBV6-1 to TRBJ1-5; the match to TRBD1 covers 8 bases. The length of the CDR3 is 14 residues. Germline loops: CDR1 MNHNS, CDR2 SASEGT. The CDR3 DNA reads TGTGCCAGCAGTGCAGGGGGCGGCAATCAGCCCCCGCATTTT. Translated: CASSAGGGNQPPHF.

The chain is built from TRBV5-1 and TRBJ1-4; tentatively, D is TRBD1 (5 bases). The CDR3 extends over 13 amino acids. Per the germline V gene, CDR1 is SGHRS and CDR2 is YFSETQ. Trimming pared 0 bases from V and 5 bases from J, leaving 5 bases between. CDR3 loop: CASSLDRNEKLFF. Written as DNA, the CDR3 is TGCGCCAGCAGCTTGGACAGGAATGAAAAACTGTTTTTT. Together with reference TRBV5-1 and TRBJ1-4, the CDR3 gives the full variable domain: KAGVTQTPRYLIKTRGQQVTLSCSPISGHRSVSWYQQTPGQGLQFLFEYFSETQRNKGNFPGRFSGRQFSNSRSEMNVSTLELGDSALYLCASSLDRNEKLFFGSGTQLSVL.